The next 5 T cell receptor beta chains were all read from a single sample in a study of T cells after yellow fever vaccination. TCRdb passed the 5' RACE reads through MiXCR, listing each CDR3 protein once. The sample consists of a few hundred thousand distinct CDR3 sequences, 2.5% to 3.5% of them appearing once. Sequencing was performed on CD4+ T cells sorted from PBMCs, taken 10 days after the yellow fever booster vaccination. The receptors were sampled from a man aged 18 to 30 who received the YFV17D yellow fever vaccine.

This chain uses TRBV7-2 with TRBJ2-1; TRBD1 is a possible D gene (5 bases). The CDR3 contains 15 residues. Germline V lookup: CDR1 SGHTA, CDR2 FQGNSA. The V gene lost 5 bases and the J gene lost 2 bases, with 13 bases spanning the gap. CDR3 nucleotide sequence: TGTGCCAGCAGCGTAGGGGATGGGCCCTACAATGAGCAGTTCTTC. Protein: CASSVGDGPYNEQFF.

This clonotype was detected many times. The chain links TRBV15 to TRBJ2-4; 7 nucleotides match TRBD1. There are 18 residues in the CDR3. J gave up 1 base and V 4 bases, and 13 bases lay outside the gene matches. Germline V CDR1 and CDR2: LNHNV, YYDKDF (reference sequence). CDR3 coding DNA: TGTGCCACCAGCAAACCCCGCTTAACAGGGGAGGCCAAAAACATTCAGTACTTC. It is translated as CATSKPRLTGEAKNIQYF.

This clonotype was seen repeatedly, ten times or more. The chain combines TRBV24-1 with TRBJ2-1; D possibly corresponds to TRBD2 (5 bases). Germline V lookup: CDR1 KGHDR, CDR2 SFDVKD. Trimming took off 2 bases at V and 7 bases at J, with 5 bases between the two ends. The CDR3 extends over 12 amino acids. CDR3 in amino acids: CATSDSGNEQFF. In DNA form, the CDR3 reads TGTGCCACCAGTGATTCGGGGAATGAGCAGTTCTTC.

The V gene is TRBV20-1, the J gene TRBJ2-7; 13 bases line up with TRBD2. V lost 5 bases to trimming and J lost 4 bases; unmatched junction nucleotides: 2. This CDR3 comprises 13 residues. Germline values: CDR1 DFQATT, CDR2 SNEGSKA (reference sequence). CDR3 sequence: CSAPTSGGYEQYV. The CDR3 nucleotides are TGCAGTGCTCCGACTAGCGGGGGGTACGAGCAGTACGTC.

This clonotype has at least ten counts. The chain has TRBV7-2 and TRBJ1-3; D unclear. The CDR3 contains 15 residues. Trimming took off 3 bases at V and 0 bases at J, with 9 bases between the two ends. Germline lookup yields CDR1 SGHTA and CDR2 FQGNSA. The CDR3 loop reads CASSFSHPSGNTIYF. CDR3 nucleotide sequence: TGTGCCAGCAGCTTCTCCCACCCCTCTGGAAACACCATATATTTT. The full variable domain, rest sourced from reference TRBV7-2 and TRBJ1-3, is GAGVSQSPSNKVTEKGKDVELRCDPISGHTALYWYRQSLGQGLEFLIYFQGNSAPDKSGLPSDRFSAERTGGSVSTLTIQRTQQEDSAVYLCASSFSHPSGNTIYFGEGSWLTVV.